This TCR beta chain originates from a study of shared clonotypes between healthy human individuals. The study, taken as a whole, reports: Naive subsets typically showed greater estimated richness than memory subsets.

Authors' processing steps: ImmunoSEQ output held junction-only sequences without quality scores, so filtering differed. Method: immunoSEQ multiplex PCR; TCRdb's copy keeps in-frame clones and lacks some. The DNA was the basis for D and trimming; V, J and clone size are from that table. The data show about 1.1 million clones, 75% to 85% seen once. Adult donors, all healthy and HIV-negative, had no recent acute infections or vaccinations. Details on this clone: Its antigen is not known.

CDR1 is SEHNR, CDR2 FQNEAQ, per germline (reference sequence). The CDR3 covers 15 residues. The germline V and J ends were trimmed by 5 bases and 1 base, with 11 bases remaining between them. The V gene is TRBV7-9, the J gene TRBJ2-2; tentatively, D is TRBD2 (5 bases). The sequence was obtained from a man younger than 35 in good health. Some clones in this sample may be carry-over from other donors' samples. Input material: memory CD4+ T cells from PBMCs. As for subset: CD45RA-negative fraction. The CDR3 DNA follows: TGTGCCAGCAGCCCTCTAGCAGGGAACACCGGGGAGCTGTTTTTT. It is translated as CASSPLAGNTGELFF. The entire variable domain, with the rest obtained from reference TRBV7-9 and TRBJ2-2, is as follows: DTGVSQNPRHKITKRGQNVTFRCDPISEHNRLYWYRQTLGQGPEFLTYFQNEAQLEKSRLLSDRFSAERPKGSFSTLEIQRTEQGDSAMYLCASSPLAGNTGELFFGEGSRLTVL.